This T cell receptor (beta chain) was profiled in a study of cytomegalovirus exposure and HLA in healthy donors. General study results and limits: Using the classifier, cytomegalovirus status was reportedly diagnosed with high specificity and sensitivity. Associated with cytomegalovirus, according to the listing, were around 160 TCR beta chains.

The donors were part of the roughly 120-subject validation cohort, which stood apart from the approximately 670-subject first cohort. The repertoire was sequenced with immunoSEQ multiplex PCR; TCRdb's copy has only in-frame clones and lacks some. The sample carries 150,000 to 200,000 clones, more than 75% recorded once. As concerns this clone: Its antigen is not known.

Germline assignment: CDR1 SQVTM and CDR2 ANQGSEA. This CDR3 region has 13 residues. V lost 3 bases, J lost 8 bases, and 13 bases lay in between. Sequences were obtained from PBMCs. The chain joins TRBV29-1 to TRBJ1-4, with D uncertain. The TCR comes from a man aged 25-40 years in good health and CMV-seropositive. The CDR3 nucleotides read TGCAGCGTTGACTGGGGATCAGGAGAAAAACTGTTTTTT. Protein product: CSVDWGSGEKLFF.